Below, one T cell receptor beta chain is given with its context. No antigen is known for it. The sample's time point: inflamed ileum from the surgical specimen. These data belong to a study of T cell repertoires in ileal Crohn's disease. For the study at large: From the surgical specimen's inflamed ileum, biopsies were taken as M0. TCRB immunosequencing input was roughly 500 nanograms of biopsy DNA per sample.

Method: immunoSEQ multiplex PCR; TCRdb's copy keeps in-frame clones and lacks some. The sample lists around 11,000 clones; around 87% were seen once. Whole-study findings and limits: Active smokers at surgery had more clonal expansions than non-smokers. Every patient over 26.8% clonality showed endoscopic recurrence.

The TCR was taken from an adult with Crohn's disease. The sample comprised ileal tissue.

The CDR3, as DNA: TGCGCCAGCAGCCAAGCCGGGACGGCGGAGGACGAGCAGTACTTC. It yields the protein CASSQAGTAEDEQYF. V gene TRBV4-3 combines with J gene TRBJ2-7; D tentatively reads TRBD1 or TRBD2 (5 bases each). The CDR3 consists of 15 residues. CDR1 is LGHNA, CDR2 YSLEER, per germline. With 1 base removed from V and 5 bases from J, the gap between germline ends came to 15 bases.